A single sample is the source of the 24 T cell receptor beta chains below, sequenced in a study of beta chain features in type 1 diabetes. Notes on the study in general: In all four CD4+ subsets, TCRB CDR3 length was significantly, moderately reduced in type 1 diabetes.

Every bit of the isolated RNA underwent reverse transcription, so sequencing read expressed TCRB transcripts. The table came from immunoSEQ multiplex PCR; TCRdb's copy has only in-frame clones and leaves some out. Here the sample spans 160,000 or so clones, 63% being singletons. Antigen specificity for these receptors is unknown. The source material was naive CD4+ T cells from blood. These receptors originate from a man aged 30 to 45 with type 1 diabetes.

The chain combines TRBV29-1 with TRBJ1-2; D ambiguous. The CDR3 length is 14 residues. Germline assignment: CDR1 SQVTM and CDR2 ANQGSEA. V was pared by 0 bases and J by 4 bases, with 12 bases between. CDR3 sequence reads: CSVEDQWRGYGYTF. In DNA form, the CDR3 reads TGCAGCGTTGAAGATCAGTGGCGGGGCTATGGCTACACCTTC.

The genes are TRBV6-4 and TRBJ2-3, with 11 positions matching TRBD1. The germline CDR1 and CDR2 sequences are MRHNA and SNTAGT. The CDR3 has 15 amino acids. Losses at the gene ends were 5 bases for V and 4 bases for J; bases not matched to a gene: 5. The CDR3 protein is CASSLGQGAADTQYF. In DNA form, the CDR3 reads TGTGCCAGCAGTCTTGGACAGGGGGCAGCAGATACGCAGTATTTT.

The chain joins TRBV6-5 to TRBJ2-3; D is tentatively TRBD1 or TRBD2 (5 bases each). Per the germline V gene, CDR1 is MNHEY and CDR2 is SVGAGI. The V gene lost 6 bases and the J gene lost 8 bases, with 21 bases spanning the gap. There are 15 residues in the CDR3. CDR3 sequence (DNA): TGTGCCAGCAGATACCGGGACGGGTTTTTGGGTACGCAGTATTTT. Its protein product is CASRYRDGFLGTQYF.

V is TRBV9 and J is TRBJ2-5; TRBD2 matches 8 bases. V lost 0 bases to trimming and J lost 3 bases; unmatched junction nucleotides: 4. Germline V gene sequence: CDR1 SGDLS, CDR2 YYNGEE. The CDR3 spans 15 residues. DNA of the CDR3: TGTGCCAGCAGCGTAGCCGGGGGGGCCGAAGAGACCCAGTACTTC. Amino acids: CASSVAGGAEETQYF.

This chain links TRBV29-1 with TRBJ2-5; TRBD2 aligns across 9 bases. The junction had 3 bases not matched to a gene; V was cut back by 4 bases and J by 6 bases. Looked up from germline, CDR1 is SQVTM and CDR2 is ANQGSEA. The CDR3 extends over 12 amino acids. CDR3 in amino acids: CSVASGAQTQYF. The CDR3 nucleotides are TGCAGCGTTGCTAGCGGGGCTCAGACCCAGTACTTC.

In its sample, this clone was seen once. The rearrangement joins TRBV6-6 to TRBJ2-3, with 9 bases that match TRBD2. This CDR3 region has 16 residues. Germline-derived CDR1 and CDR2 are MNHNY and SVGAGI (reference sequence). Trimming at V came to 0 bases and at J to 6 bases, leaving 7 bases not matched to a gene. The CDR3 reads CASSYSLAGGPDTQYF. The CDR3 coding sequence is TGTGCCAGCAGTTACTCTTTGGCGGGGGGGCCGGATACGCAGTATTTT.

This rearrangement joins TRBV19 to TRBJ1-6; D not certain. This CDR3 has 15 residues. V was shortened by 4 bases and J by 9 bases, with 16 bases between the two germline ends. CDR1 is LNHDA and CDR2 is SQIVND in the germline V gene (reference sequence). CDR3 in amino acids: CASSTPGLGGSPLHF. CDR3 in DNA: TGTGCCAGTAGTACTCCCGGACTCGGAGGTTCACCCCTCCACTTT. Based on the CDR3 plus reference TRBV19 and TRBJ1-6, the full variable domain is DGGITQSPKYLFRKEGQNVTLSCEQNLNHDAMYWYRQDPGQGLRLIYYSQIVNDFQKGDIAEGYSVSREKKESFPLTVTSAQKNPTAFYLCASSTPGLGGSPLHFGNGTRLTVT.

The CDR3 DNA sequence: TGTGCCTGGAGTCAACAAGGGGGCGGATCCTCCTATAATTCACCCCTCCACTTT. It yields the protein CAWSQQGGGSSYNSPLHF. The V and J genes are TRBV30 and TRBJ1-6, with 7 bases identical to TRBD1. The junction had 10 bases not matched to a gene; V was cut back by 2 bases and J by 0 bases. The CDR3 is 18 amino acids. CDR1 is GTSNPN, CDR2 SVGIG, per germline (reference sequence).

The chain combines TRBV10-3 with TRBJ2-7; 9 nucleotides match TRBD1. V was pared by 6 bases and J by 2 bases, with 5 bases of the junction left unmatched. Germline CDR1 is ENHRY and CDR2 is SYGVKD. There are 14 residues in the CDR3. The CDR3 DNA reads TGTGCCATCAGGAACGGGACAGGGACCTACGAGCAGTACTTC. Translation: CAIRNGTGTYEQYF.

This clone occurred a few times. CDR3 in DNA: TGTGCCAGCTCACCGTCAACTAGCACAGATACGCAGTATTTT. Protein sequence: CASSPSTSTDTQYF. The chain recombines TRBV18 with TRBJ2-3; D gene unclear. The CDR3 contains 14 residues. The germline gives CDR1 KGHSH, CDR2 LQKENI. V was trimmed by 3 bases and J by 0 bases, leaving 7 bases between them.

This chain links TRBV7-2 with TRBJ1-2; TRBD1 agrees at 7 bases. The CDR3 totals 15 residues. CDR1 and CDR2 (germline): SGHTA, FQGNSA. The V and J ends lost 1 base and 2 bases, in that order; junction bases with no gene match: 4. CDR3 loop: CASSLGQGLNYGYTF. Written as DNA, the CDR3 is TGTGCCAGCAGCTTAGGACAGGGTTTGAACTATGGCTACACCTTC.

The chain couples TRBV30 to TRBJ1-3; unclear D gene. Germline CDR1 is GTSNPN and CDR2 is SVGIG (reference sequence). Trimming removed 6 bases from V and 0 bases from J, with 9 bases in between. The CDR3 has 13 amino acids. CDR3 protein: CACGVSSGNTIYF. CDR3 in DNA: TGTGCCTGCGGAGTGAGCTCTGGAAACACCATATATTTT.

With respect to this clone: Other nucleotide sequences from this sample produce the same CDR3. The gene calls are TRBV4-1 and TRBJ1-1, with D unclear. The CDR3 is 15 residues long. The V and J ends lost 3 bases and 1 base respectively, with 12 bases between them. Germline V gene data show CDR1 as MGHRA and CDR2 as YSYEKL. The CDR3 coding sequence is TGCGCCAGCAGCCAGGAGGGCTGGGGGAACACTGAAGCTTTCTTT. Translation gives CASSQEGWGNTEAFF.

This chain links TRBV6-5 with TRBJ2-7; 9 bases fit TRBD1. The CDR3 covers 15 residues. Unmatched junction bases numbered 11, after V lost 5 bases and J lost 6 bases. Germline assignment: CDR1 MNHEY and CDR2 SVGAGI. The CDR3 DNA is TGTGCCAGCAGTCCGGAGTGGGACAGGGTGTCCGAGCAGTACTTC. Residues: CASSPEWDRVSEQYF.

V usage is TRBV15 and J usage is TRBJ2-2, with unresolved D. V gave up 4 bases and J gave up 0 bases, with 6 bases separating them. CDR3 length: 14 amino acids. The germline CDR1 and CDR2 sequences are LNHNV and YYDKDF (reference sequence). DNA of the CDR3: TGTGCCACCAGCAATCCAACGAACACCGGGGAGCTGTTTTTT. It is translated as CATSNPTNTGELFF.

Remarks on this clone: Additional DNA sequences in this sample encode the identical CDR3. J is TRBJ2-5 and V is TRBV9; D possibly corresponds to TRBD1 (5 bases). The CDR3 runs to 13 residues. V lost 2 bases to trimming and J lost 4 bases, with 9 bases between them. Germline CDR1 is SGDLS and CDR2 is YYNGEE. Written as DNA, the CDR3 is TGTGCCAGCAGCGTGGGGCCAGGAGAGACCCAGTACTTC. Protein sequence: CASSVGPGETQYF.

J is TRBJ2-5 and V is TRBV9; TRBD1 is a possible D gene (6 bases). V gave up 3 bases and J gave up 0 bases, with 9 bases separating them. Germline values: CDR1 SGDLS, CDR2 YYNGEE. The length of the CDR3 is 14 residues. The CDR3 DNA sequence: TGTGCCAGCAGCGCCGGACAGCACCAAGAGACCCAGTACTTC. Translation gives CASSAGQHQETQYF. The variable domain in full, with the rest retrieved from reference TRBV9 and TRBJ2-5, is DSGVTQTPKHLITATGQRVTLRCSPRSGDLSVYWYQQSLDQGLQFLIQYYNGEERAKGNILERFSAQQFPDLHSELNLSSLELGDSALYFCASSAGQHQETQYFGPGTRLLVL.

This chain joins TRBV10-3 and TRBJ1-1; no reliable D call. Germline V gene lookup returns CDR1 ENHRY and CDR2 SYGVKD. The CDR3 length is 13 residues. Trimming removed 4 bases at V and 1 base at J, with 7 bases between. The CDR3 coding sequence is TGTGCCATCAGTGGGACGGGGAACACTGAAGCTTTCTTT. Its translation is CAISGTGNTEAFF.

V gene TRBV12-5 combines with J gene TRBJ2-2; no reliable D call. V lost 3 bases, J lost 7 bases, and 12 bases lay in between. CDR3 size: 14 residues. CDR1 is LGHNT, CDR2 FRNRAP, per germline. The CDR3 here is CASGLGPVYGELFF. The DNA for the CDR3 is TGTGCTAGTGGTTTAGGCCCCGTTTACGGGGAGCTGTTTTTT.

The CDR3 loop reads CSVGGSGEKLFF. For the CDR3, the DNA is TGCAGCGTTGGCGGCTCGGGTGAAAAACTGTTTTTT. This rearrangement joins TRBV29-1 to TRBJ1-4; D ambiguous. CDR3 length equals 12 residues. Germline-derived CDR1 and CDR2 are SQVTM and ANQGSEA. V lost 4 bases and J lost 7, with 10 bases in between.

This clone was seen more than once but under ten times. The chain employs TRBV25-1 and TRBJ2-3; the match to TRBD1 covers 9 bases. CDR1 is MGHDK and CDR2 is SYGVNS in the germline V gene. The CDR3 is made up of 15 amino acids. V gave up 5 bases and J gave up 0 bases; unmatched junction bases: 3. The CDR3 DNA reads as TGTGCCAGCAGTCGACAGGGGGATAGCACAGATACGCAGTATTTT. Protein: CASSRQGDSTDTQYF. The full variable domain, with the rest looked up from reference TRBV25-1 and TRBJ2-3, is EADIYQTPRYLVIGTGKKITLECSQTMGHDKMYWYQQDPGMELHLIHYSYGVNSTEKGDLSSESTVSRIRTEHFPLTLESARPSHTSQYLCASSRQGDSTDTQYFGPGTRLTVL.

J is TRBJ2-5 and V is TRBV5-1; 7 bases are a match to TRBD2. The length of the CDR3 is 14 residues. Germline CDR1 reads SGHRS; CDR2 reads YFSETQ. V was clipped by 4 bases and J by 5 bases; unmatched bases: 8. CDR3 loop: CASSGGLEGETQYF. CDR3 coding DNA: TGCGCCAGCAGCGGCGGACTAGAGGGGGAGACCCAGTACTTC.

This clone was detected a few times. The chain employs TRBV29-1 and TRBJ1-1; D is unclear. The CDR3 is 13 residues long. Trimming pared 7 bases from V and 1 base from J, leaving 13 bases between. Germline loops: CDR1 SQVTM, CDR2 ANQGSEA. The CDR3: CSAQGPENTEAFF. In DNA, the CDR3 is TGCAGCGCCCAAGGGCCGGAGAACACTGAAGCTTTCTTT.

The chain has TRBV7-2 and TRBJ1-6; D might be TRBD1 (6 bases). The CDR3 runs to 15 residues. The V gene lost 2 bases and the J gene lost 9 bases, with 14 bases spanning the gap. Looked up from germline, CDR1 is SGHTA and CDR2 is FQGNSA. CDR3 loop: CASSLNMDSSSPLHF. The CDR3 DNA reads TGTGCCAGCAGCTTAAACATGGACAGCTCTTCACCCCTCCACTTT.